The clone carrying this T cell receptor (beta chain) occurred once. These data come from a study of control samples from healthy donors and cancer patients. Clones were sequenced by immunoSEQ multiplex PCR, and TCRdb holds only the in-frame ones, with some missing. The table has about 160,000 clones, approximately 90% seen once. This CDR3 contains 14 residues. Per germline, CDR1 LNHDA and CDR2 SQIVND (reference sequence). The V gene lost 8 bases and the J gene lost 0 bases, with 8 bases spanning the gap. The specimen sequenced was blood. This chain uses TRBV19 with TRBJ2-6, with D uncertain. The sequence was obtained from a man aged 25 to 45 in good health. In nucleotides, the CDR3 is TGTGCCAGTTCGGTTAACTCTGGGGCCAACGTCCTGACTTTC. Its protein is CASSVNSGANVLTF. Complete variable domain (other parts from reference TRBV19 and TRBJ2-6): DGGITQSPKYLFRKEGQNVTLSCEQNLNHDAMYWYRQDPGQGLRLIYYSQIVNDFQKGDIAEGYSVSREKKESFPLTVTSAQKNPTAFYLCASSVNSGANVLTFGAGSRLTVL.